This TCR beta chain was sequenced in a study of neurological immune-mediated disorders (dated by TCRdb to about 2019). Regarding the complete study: Peripheral blood TCR-beta repertoires from patients with HTLV-I-associated myelopathy (HAM/TSP), patients with multiple sclerosis, and healthy controls were compared in the study using UMI-based sequencing. The approximately 110 TCR-beta libraries covered PBMC samples along with longitudinal samples, technical triplicates, and paired sorted CD4+ and CD8+ T-cell subsets. Each longitudinal HAM/TSP and healthy donor was sampled at 3 time-points spaced at roughly 3-45 month intervals. Of the 68 subjects in the cohort, around 15 were HAM/TSP patients, approximately 34 were multiple sclerosis patients, and 20 were healthy controls. Overall study outcomes, separate from this receptor: TCR clonal expansion was highest in HAM/TSP patients and lowest in MS patients, with MS patients falling below even healthy controls. No identical CDR3 amino acid sequences were found to be shared among expanded clones across subjects, suggesting that TCR-beta repertoires were private in all groups.

V loses 4 bases at its end and J loses 6 bases; junction bases beyond the gene matches: 9. From its cysteine to its phenylalanine, the CDR3 spans 16 amino acids. The sequence is cut down to CDR3 DNA, 48 bases in frame from base 1. Based on the germline V gene, the CDR1 and CDR2 sequences are MGHRA and YSYEKL. cDNA synthesis used template-switch 5'RACE with a primer carrying a 10-nucleotide random unique molecular identifier tagging each TCR transcript. Each sequencing run produced over 170 million TCR-beta sequences covering 15-18 subjects. The RNeasy kit was used for extraction of total RNA. Using the KAPA Real-time Library Amplification kit, TCR-beta VDJ regions were amplified with primers for the TCR constant region and the 5'RACE anchor. A first PCR added sample indexes and Illumina adaptors, after which a second PCR increased the library yield. After Ampure bead purification, the TCR product of roughly 650 bp was size-selected on a 2% E-gel SizeSelection system. Library quality was checked on a Bioanalyzer, concentration was measured with Qubit, and libraries were quantified with the Kapa Library Quantification kit before pooling. Paired-end 2 x 150 bp sequencing of the libraries was performed on an Illumina HiSeq 2500. To increase sequence diversity, about 23-32% phiX was spiked into each library pool. The authors' pipeline ran thus. Quality-filtered reads were processed with the UMI-based MiGEC pipeline, and over 90% of raw TCR sequences were removed by the MiGEC pipeline during error correction. VDJ genes were aligned to IMGT germline references, and each clonotype was defined by a unique CDR3 amino acid sequence together with V-J genes. Clonal expansion, Shannon diversity, and CDR3 relatedness (CalcPairwiseDistances, ClusterSamples) were evaluated with VDJtools, and phylogenetic trees were built with CLCbio workbench. Clones with at least 8 unique UMIs were defined as expanded, with this threshold being based on coefficient-of-variation modelling across technical triplicates. TCRdb handled the public reads itself, with Q25 trimming in fastp and clone calling in MiXCR, and kept productive beta chains. Each CDR3 protein appears once, grouped with its most common genes and DNA. The V and J calls shown here were made by TCRdb, not taken from the authors' results. The sample yields 70,000 to 95,000 distinct CDR3 sequences; over 10% were counted once. The ten largest clonotypes hold around 4.5% of the sample.

A few counts support this clonotype. What antigen it recognizes has not been identified. Base qualities were left out, and no much larger clone turns up one base away. The time point label, read with the paper, signifies: longitudinal time-point 2. Libraries from unsorted PBMCs were made from 2 million PBMCs kept in RNAlater at -80 degrees C until RNA extraction. PBMCs were separated from peripheral blood using Ficoll-Hypaque density gradient centrifugation and then cryopreserved in liquid nitrogen. Sequencing input: PBMCs. The chain is made from TRBV4-1 and TRBJ2-2, with 9 central nucleotides matching TRBD1. This receptor was obtained from a female donor with HTLV-1-associated myelopathy (HAM/TSP). The DNA sequence is given as TGCGCCAGCAGCCGCGGTGGGACAGGGCTCTCCGGGGAGCTGTTTTTT. It is translated as CASSRGGTGLSGELFF.